The entry below describes one TCR beta chain. Trimming stripped 5 bases from V and 5 bases from J, with 19 bases between. CDR1 is MNHEY and CDR2 is SVGAGI in the germline V gene. The CDR3 consists of 15 residues. This specimen comes from a study of blood T cell repertoires in COVID-19. The assay was immunoSEQ multiplex PCR, and TCRdb's table has in-frame clones only and misses some. The table has about 180,000 clones, 70% to 90% seen once. The chain is built from TRBV6-5 and TRBJ2-7; D perhaps matches TRBD2 (6 bases). The sample consisted of peripheral blood. This sequence was found in a human donor with active or convalescent COVID-19. The donor label of this sample is uncertain. The CDR3 DNA follows: TGTGCCAGCAGTCGGACCGGGGGTACCTTCAACGAGCAGTACTTC. Residues: CASSRTGGTFNEQYF.